This section outlines one T cell receptor beta chain sequence together with its context. In the naive CD8 group, cells lacked CD45RO and were positively selected for CCR7, so terminally differentiated effector memory CD45RA+ cells were left out. This specimen belongs to a study of shared clonotypes between healthy human individuals. Produced via immunoSEQ multiplex PCR; TCRdb's table is partial and in-frame only. The table records about 820,000 clones, 92% of them present only once. Germline V gives CDR1 WSHSY, CDR2 SAAADI. This CDR3 region has 16 residues. V was pared by 1 base and J by 2 bases, with 2 bases of the junction left unmatched.

This TCR was sampled from a young man in good health. The V call is TRBV10-2, the J call TRBJ2-5, with 12 bases fitting TRBD2. What was sequenced was naive CD8+ T cells sorted from blood. The CDR3 sequence is CASSEWTSGTQETQYF. Here the CDR3 DNA reads TGCGCCAGCAGTGAGTGGACTAGCGGGACACAAGAGACCCAGTACTTC.